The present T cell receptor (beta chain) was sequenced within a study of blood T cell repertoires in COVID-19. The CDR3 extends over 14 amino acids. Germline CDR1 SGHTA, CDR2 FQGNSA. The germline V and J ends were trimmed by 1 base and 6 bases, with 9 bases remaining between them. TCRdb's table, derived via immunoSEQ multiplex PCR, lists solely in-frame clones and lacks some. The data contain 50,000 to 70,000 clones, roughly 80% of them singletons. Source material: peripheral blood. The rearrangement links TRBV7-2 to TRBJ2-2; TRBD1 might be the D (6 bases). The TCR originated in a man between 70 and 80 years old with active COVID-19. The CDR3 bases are TGTGCCAGCAGCTTAGGGACAGTTGCCGGGGAGCTGTTTTTT. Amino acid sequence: CASSLGTVAGELFF. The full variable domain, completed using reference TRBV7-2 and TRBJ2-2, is GAGVSQSPSNKVTEKGKDVELRCDPISGHTALYWYRQSLGQGLEFLIYFQGNSAPDKSGLPSDRFSAERTGGSVSTLTIQRTQQEDSAVYLCASSLGTVAGELFFGEGSRLTVL.